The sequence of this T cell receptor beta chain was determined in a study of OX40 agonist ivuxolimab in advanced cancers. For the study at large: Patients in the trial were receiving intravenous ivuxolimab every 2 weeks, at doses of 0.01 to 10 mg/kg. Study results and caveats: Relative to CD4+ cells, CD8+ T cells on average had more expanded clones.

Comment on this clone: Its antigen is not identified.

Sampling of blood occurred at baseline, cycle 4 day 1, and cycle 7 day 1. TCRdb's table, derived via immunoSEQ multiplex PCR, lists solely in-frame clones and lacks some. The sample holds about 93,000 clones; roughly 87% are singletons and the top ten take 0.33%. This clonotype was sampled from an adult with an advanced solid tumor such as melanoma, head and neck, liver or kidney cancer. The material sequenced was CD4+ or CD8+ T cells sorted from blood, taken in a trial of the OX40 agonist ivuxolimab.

The CDR3 spells CASSSPGTGDNVLTF. CDR3 nucleotides: TGCGCCAGCAGCTCTCCCGGGACAGGAGACAACGTCCTGACTTTC. This chain uses TRBV5-1 with TRBJ2-6, with 8 bases identical to TRBD1. This CDR3 comprises 15 residues. Germline loops: CDR1 SGHRS, CDR2 YFSETQ. V trimming: 3 bases; J trimming: 9 bases; junction bases outside the gene matches: 8.